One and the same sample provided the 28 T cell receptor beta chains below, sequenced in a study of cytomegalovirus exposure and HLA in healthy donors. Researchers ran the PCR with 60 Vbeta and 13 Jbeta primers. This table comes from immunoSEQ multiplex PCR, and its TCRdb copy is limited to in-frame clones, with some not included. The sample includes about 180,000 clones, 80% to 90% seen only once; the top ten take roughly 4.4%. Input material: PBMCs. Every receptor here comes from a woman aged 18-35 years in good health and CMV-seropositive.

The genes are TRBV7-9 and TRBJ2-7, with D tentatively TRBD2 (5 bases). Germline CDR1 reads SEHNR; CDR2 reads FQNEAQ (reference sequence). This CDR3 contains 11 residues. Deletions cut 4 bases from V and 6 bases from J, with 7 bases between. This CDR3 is CASSSGSEQYF. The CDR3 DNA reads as TGTGCCAGCAGCTCTGGGAGCGAGCAGTACTTC. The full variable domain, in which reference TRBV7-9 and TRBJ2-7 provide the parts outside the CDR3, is DTGVSQNPRHKITKRGQNVTFRCDPISEHNRLYWYRQTLGQGPEFLTYFQNEAQLEKSRLLSDRFSAERPKGSFSTLEIQRTEQGDSAMYLCASSSGSEQYFGPGTRLTVT.

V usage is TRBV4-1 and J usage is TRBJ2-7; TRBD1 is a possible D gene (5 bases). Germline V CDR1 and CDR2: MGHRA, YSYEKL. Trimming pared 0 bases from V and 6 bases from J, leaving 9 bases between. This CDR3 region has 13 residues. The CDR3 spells CASSQESRAEQYF. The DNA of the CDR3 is TGCGCCAGCAGCCAAGAATCCAGGGCCGAGCAGTACTTC.

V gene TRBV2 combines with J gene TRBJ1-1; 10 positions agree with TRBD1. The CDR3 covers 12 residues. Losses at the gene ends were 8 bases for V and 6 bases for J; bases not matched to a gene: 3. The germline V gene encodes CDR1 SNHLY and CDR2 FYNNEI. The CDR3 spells CASLDRGPEAFF. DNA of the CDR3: TGTGCCAGCCTAGACAGGGGGCCTGAAGCTTTCTTT.

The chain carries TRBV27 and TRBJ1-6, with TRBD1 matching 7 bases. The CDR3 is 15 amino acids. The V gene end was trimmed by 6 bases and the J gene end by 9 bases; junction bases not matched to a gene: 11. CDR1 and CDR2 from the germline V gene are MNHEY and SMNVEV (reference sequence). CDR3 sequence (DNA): TGTGCCAGCAGCCCAGGGTCCCAGGGGGTTTCACCCCTCCACTTT. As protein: CASSPGSQGVSPLHF.

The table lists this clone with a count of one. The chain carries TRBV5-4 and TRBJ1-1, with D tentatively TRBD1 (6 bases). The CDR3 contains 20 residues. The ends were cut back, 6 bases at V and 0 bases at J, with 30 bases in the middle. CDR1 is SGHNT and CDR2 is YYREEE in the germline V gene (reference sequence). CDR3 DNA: TGTGCCAGCACCACCCCCCTTGACCGACAGGCCTCCAGAATGAACACTGAAGCTTTCTTT. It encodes CASTTPLDRQASRMNTEAFF.

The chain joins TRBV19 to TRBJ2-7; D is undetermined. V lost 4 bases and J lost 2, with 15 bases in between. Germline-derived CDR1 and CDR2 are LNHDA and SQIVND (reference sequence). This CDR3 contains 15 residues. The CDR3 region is CASSSAPRLPYEQYF. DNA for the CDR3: TGTGCCAGTAGTAGCGCCCCGCGGTTACCCTACGAGCAGTACTTC.

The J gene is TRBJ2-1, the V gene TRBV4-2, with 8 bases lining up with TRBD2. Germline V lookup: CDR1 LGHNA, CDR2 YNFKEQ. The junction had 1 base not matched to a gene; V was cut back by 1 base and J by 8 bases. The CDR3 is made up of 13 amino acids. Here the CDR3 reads CASSQAGGDEQFF. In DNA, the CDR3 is TGTGCCAGCAGCCAAGCGGGGGGGGATGAGCAGTTCTTC.

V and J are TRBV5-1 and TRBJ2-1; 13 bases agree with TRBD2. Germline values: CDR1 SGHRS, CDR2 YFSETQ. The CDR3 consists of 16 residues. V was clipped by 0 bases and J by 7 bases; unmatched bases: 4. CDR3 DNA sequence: TGCGCCAGCAGCTTGGGTACTAGCGGGGGGGGGAATGAGCAGTTCTTC. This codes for CASSLGTSGGGNEQFF.

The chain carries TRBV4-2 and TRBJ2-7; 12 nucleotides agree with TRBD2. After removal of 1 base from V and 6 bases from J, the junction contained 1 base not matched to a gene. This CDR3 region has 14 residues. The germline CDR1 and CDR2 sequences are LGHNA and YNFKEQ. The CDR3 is CASSQVLAGGEQYF. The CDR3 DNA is TGTGCCAGCAGCCAAGTACTAGCGGGGGGCGAGCAGTACTTC.

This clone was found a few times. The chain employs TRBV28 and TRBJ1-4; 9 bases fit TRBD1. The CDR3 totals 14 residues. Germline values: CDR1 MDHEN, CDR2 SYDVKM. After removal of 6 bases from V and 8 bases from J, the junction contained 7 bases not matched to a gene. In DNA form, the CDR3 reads TGTGCCAGCAGGATACAGGGGGCTTGGGAAAAACTGTTTTTT. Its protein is CASRIQGAWEKLFF.

DNA for the CDR3: TGTGCCAGCAGCTTTACGGGGGGAACCATATATTTT. This gives the protein CASSFTGGTIYF. The rearrangement links TRBV7-9 to TRBJ1-3; tentative D call: TRBD1 (5 bases). The V end lost 3 bases, the J end lost 10 bases, and 10 bases lay between the germline ends. CDR1 and CDR2 (germline): SEHNR, FQNEAQ (reference sequence). This CDR3 has 12 residues.

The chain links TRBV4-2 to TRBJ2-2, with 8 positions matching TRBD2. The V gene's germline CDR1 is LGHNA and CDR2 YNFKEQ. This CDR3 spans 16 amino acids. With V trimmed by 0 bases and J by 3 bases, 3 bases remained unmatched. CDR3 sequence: CASSQDSGVDTGELFF. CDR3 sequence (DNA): TGTGCCAGCAGCCAAGATAGCGGGGTTGACACCGGGGAGCTGTTTTTT.

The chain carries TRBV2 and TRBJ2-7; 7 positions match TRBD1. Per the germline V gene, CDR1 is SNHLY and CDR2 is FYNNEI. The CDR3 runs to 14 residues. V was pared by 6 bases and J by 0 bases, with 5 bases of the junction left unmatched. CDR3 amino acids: CASRAQGNSYEQYF. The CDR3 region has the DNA TGTGCCAGCAGGGCACAGGGGAACTCCTACGAGCAGTACTTC. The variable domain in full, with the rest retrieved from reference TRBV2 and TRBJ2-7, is EPEVTQTPSHQVTQMGQEVILRCVPISNHLYFYWYRQILGQKVEFLVSFYNNEISEKSEIFDDQFSVERPDGSNFTLKIRSTKLEDSAMYFCASRAQGNSYEQYFGPGTRLTVT.

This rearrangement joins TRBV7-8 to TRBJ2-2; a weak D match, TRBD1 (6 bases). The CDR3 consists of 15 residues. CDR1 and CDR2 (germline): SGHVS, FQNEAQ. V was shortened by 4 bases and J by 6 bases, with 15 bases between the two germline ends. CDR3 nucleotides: TGTGCCAGCAGCTATGGGACAACCCGCCCCGGGGAGCTGTTTTTT. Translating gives CASSYGTTRPGELFF.

The CDR3 DNA reads as TGTGCCAGCAGCTGGACCGGGACAGTTGAAAAACTGTTTTTT. This codes for CASSWTGTVEKLFF. This chain joins TRBV5-5 and TRBJ1-4, with 7 bases lining up with TRBD1. CDR3 length: 14 amino acids. Germline CDR1 is SGHKS and CDR2 is YYEKEE (reference sequence). With 3 bases clipped from V and 7 bases from J, the junction kept 6 bases outside the gene matches.

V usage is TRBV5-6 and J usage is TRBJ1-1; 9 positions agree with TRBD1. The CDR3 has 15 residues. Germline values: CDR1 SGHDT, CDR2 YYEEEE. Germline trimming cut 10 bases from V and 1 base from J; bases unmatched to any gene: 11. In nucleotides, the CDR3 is TGTGCCCGATCAGTATGGGGACAGGGGAACACTGAAGCTTTCTTT. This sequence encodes CARSVWGQGNTEAFF.

CDR3 DNA sequence: TGTGCCATCTCTAGCGGGGGGGCGGGGCAGTTCTTC. Translated, it gives CAISSGGAGQFF. V usage is TRBV10-3 and J usage is TRBJ2-1; 12 bases align to TRBD2. In germline, CDR1 is ENHRY, CDR2 SYGVKD. Trimming cost V 8 bases and J 12 bases; bases outside gene matches: 5. The CDR3 loop spans 12 amino acids.

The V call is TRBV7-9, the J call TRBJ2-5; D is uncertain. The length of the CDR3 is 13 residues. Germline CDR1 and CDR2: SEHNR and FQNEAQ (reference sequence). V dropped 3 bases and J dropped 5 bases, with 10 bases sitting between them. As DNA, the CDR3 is TGTGCCAGCAGCTTGGCGGCTGGGGAGACCCAGTACTTC. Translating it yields CASSLAAGETQYF.

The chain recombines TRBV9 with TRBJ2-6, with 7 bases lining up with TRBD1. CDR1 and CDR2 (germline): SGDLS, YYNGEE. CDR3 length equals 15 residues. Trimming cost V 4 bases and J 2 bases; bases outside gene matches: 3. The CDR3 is CASSLDRAGANVLTF. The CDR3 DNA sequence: TGTGCCAGCAGCCTAGACAGGGCTGGGGCCAACGTCCTGACTTTC.

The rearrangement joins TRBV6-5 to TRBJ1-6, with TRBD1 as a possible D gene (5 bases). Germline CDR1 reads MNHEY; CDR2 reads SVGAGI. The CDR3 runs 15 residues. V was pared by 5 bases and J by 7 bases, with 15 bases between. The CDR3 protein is CASSTLTETNSPLHF. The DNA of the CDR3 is TGTGCCAGCAGTACGTTGACAGAAACCAATTCACCCCTCCACTTT.

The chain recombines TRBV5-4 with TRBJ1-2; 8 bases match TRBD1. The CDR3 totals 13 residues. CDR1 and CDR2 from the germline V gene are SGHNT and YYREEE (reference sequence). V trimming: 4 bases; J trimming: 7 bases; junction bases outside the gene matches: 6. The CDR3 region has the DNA TGTGCCAGCAGCCGGGGACAGGCGGGTGGCTACACCTTC. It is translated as CASSRGQAGGYTF.

The CDR3 here is CASSRGGEGKNIQYF. CDR3 DNA sequence: TGTGCCAGCAGCCGTGGGGGGGAGGGTAAAAACATTCAGTACTTC. The V and J genes are TRBV6-5 and TRBJ2-4; the match to TRBD2 covers 7 bases. The CDR3 loop spans 15 amino acids. Per germline, CDR1 MNHEY and CDR2 SVGAGI. After removal of 6 bases from V and 4 bases from J, the junction contained 9 bases not matched to a gene.

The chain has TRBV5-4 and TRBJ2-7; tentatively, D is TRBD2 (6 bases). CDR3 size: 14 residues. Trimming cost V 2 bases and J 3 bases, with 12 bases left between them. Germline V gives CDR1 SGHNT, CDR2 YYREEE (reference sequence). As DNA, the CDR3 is TGTGCCAGCAGCTTTGGGGGGACTGACTACGAGCAGTACTTC. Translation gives CASSFGGTDYEQYF.

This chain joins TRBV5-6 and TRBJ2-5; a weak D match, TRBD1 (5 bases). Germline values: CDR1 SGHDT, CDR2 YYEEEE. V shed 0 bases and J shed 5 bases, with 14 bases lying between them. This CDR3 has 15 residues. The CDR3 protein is CASSLEGRALETQYF. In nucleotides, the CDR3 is TGTGCCAGCAGCTTGGAGGGCAGGGCTTTGGAGACCCAGTACTTC.

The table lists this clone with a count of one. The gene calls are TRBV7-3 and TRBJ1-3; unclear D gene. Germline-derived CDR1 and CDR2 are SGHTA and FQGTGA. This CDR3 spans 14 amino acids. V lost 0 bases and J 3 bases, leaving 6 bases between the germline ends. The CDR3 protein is CASSLTGSGNTIYF. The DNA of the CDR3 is TGTGCCAGCAGCTTAACAGGGAGTGGAAACACCATATATTTT.

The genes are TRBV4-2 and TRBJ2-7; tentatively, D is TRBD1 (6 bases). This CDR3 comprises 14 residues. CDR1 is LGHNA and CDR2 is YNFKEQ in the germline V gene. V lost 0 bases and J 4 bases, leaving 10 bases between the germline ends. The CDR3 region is CASSQEDRNYEQYF. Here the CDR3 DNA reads TGTGCCAGCAGCCAAGAGGACAGAAATTACGAGCAGTACTTC.

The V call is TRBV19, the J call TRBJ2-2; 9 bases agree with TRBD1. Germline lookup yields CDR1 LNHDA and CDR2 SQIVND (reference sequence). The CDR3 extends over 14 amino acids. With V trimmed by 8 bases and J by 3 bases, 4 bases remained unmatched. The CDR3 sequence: CASSGTGYTGELFF. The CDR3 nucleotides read TGTGCCAGTTCCGGGACAGGGTACACCGGGGAGCTGTTTTTT.

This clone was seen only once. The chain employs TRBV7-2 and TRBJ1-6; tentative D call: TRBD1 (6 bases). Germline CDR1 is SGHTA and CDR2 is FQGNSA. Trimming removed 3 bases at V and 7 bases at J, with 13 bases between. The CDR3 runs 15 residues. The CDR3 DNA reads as TGTGCCAGCAGCTTGTTGCCAGGGGCGAATTCACCCCTCCACTTT. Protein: CASSLLPGANSPLHF. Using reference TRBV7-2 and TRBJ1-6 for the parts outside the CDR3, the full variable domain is GAGVSQSPSNKVTEKGKDVELRCDPISGHTALYWYRQSLGQGLEFLIYFQGNSAPDKSGLPSDRFSAERTGGSVSTLTIQRTQQEDSAVYLCASSLLPGANSPLHFGNGTRLTVT.